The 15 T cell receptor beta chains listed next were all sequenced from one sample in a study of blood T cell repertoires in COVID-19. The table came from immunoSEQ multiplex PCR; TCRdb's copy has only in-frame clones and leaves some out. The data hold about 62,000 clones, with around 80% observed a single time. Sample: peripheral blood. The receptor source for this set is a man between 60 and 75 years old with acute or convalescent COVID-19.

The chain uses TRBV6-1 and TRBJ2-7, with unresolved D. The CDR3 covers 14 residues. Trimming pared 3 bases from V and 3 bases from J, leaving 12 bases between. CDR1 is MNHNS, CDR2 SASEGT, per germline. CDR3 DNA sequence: TGTGCCAGCAGTGATCCCACGCTAAGCTACGAGCAGTACTTC. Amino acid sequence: CASSDPTLSYEQYF.

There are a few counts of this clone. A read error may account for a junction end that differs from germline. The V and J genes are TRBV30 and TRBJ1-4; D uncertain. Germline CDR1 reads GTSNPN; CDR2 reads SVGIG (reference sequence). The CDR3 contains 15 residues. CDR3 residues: CAWRAGKGEAETLFF. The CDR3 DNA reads TGTGCCTGGAGGGCCGGGAAAGGAGAAGCTGAAACACTGTTTTTT.

The chain's CDR3 is CASSPSGQGMNEQFF. The CDR3 region has the DNA TGTGCCAGCAGTCCGTCCGGACAGGGGATGAATGAGCAGTTCTTC. The J gene is TRBJ2-1, the V gene TRBV2; 9 bases are shared with TRBD1. The CDR3 loop spans 15 amino acids. Germline trimming cut 5 bases from V and 7 bases from J; bases unmatched to any gene: 9. Looked up from germline, CDR1 is SNHLY and CDR2 is FYNNEI.

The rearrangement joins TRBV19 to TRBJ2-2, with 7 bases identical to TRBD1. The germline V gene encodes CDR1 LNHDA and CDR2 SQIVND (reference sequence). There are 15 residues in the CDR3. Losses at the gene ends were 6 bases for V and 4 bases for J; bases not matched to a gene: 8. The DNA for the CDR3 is TGTGCCAGTAGAACAGGGGCGTCGAGCACCGGGGAGCTGTTTTTT. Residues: CASRTGASSTGELFF.

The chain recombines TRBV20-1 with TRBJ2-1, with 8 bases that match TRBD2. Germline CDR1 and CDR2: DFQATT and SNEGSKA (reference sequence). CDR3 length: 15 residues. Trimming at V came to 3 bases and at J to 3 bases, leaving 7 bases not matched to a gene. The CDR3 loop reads CSASGKRGSYNEQFF. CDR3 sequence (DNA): TGCAGTGCTAGTGGCAAGCGGGGGAGCTACAATGAGCAGTTCTTC.

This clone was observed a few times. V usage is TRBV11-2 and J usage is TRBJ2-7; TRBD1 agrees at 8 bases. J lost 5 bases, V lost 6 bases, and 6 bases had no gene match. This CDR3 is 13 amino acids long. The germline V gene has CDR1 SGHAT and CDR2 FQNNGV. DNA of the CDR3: TGTGCCAGCAGGCGACAGGGGATCGACGAGCAGTACTTC. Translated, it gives CASRRQGIDEQYF.

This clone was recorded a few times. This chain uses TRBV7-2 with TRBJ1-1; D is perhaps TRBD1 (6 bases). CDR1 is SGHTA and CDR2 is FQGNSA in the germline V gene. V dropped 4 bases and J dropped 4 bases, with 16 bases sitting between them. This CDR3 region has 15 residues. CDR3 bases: TGTGCCAGCAGCTCCTTGACAGGCTGGGGCACTGAAGCTTTCTTT. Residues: CASSSLTGWGTEAFF.

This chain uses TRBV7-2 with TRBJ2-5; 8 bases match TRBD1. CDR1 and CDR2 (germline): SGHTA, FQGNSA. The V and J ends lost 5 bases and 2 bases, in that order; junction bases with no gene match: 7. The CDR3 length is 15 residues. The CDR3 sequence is CASSLGQGRQETQYF. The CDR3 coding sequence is TGTGCCAGCAGCCTCGGACAGGGACGACAAGAGACCCAGTACTTC.

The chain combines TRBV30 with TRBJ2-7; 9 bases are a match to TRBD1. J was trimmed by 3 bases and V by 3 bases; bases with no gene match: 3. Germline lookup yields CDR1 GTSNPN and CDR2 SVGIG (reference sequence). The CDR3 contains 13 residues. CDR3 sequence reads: CAWSPTGGYEQYF. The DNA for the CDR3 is TGTGCCTGGAGCCCGACAGGGGGCTACGAGCAGTACTTC.

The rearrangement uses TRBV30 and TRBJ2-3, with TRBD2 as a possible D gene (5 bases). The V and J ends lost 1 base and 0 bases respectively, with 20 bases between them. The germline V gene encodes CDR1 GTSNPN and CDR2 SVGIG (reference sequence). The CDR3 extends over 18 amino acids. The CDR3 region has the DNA TGTGCCTGGAGTGGTTCAATGAGCGGTCAGCATAGCACAGATACGCAGTATTTT. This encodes CAWSGSMSGQHSTDTQYF. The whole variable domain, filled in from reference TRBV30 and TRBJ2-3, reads SQTIHQWPATLVQPVGSPLSLECTVEGTSNPNLYWYRQAAGRGLQLLFYSVGIGQISSEVPQNLSASRPQDRQFILSSKKLLLSDSGFYLCAWSGSMSGQHSTDTQYFGPGTRLTVL.

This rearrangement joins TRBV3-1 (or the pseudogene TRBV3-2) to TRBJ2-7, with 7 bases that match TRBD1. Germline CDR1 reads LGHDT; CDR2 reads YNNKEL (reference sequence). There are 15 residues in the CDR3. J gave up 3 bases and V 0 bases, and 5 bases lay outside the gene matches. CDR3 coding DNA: TGTGCCAGCAGCCAAGATCAAGGGGGCATCTACGAGCAGTACTTC. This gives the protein CASSQDQGGIYEQYF.

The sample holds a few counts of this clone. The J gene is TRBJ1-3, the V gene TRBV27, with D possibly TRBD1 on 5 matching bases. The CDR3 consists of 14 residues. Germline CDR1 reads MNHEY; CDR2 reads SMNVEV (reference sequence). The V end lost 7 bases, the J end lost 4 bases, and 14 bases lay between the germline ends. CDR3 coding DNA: TGTGCCAGCATCCCAGGGATGTACGGAAACACCATATATTTT. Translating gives CASIPGMYGNTIYF.

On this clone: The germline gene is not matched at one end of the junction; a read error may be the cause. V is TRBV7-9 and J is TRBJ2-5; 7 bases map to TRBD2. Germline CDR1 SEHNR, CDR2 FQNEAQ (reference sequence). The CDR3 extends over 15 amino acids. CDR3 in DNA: TGTGCCAGCAGTTTAGCGGGCCGGTCTCAAGAGACCCAGTACTTC. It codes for CASSLAGRSQETQYF.

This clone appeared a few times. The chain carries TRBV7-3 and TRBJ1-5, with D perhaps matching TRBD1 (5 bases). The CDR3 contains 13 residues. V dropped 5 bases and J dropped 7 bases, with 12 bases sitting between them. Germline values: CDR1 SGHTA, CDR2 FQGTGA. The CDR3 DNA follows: TGTGCCAGCAGCCCAGGGCCTAAGCAGCCCCAGCATTTT. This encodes CASSPGPKQPQHF.

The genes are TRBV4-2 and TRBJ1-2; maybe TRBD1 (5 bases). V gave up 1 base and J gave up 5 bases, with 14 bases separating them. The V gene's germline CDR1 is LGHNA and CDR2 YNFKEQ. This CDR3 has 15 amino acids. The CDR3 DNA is TGTGCCAGCAGCCAAGGTTCCGGGACTGTTTATGGCTACACCTTC. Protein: CASSQGSGTVYGYTF.